Listed below are T cell receptor beta chains from one sample, sequenced in a study of sequential checkpoint blockade in melanoma. Profiling relied on immunoSEQ multiplex PCR, and the TCRdb table lists in-frame clones only, not all of them. Seen here are around 10,000 clones, around 24% observed once, and the top ten hold approximately 16%. Material: tumor tissue (inferred from file names), obtained from a patient given nivolumab and ipilimumab in sequence. These TCRs come from a human donor with melanoma. CDR3s include the opening cysteine and the closing phenylalanine or tryptophan. Fields, in order: CDR3 protein, CDR3 DNA, V gene, J gene, D gene, clone size. A D gene is named only where the DNA matches it firmly. Expanded clones are given a class, and other clones once, few, many or no size at all.

CDR3: CASSPYRGIGEGYTF
DNA: TGTGCCAGCAGCCCATACAGGGGGATTGGGGAGGGCTACACCTTC
V: TRBV28
J: TRBJ1-2
D: TRBD1
size: medium-sized

CDR3: CASSRQYTDTQYF
DNA: TGTGCCAGTAGTCGACAGTACACAGATACGCAGTATTTT
V: TRBV19
J: TRBJ2-3
D: .
size: few

CDR3: CASSPPIKVAGVYEQYF
DNA: TGTGCCAGCTCACCGCCCATTAAGGTAGCGGGAGTATACGAGCAGTACTTC
V: TRBV18
J: TRBJ2-7
D: TRBD2
size: .

CDR3: CASSESRGQGNYGYTF
DNA: TGCGCCAGCAGTGAGTCGAGAGGACAGGGGAACTATGGCTACACCTTC
V: TRBV10-2
J: TRBJ1-2
D: TRBD1
size: few

CDR3: CASRGFRSYEQYF
DNA: TGTGCCAGCAGGGGTTTTAGATCCTACGAGCAGTACTTC
V: TRBV28
J: TRBJ2-7
D: .
size: few

CDR3: CASSVLTGSTEKLFF
DNA: TGTGCCAGTAGTGTTCTGACAGGTTCAACTGAAAAACTGTTTTTT
V: TRBV19
J: TRBJ1-4
D: .
size: .

CDR3: CASSASGTGRYNEQFF
DNA: TGTGCCAGCAGCGCCTCTGGGACAGGGCGATACAATGAGCAGTTCTTC
V: TRBV11-3
J: TRBJ2-1
D: TRBD1
size: .

CDR3: CAISETQAGGPYEQYF
DNA: TGTGCCATCAGTGAGACCCAAGCGGGAGGCCCCTACGAGCAGTACTTC
V: TRBV10-3
J: TRBJ2-7
D: TRBD2
size: .

CDR3: CASSEAAGGEWNTEAFF
DNA: TGTGCCAGCAGTGAAGCGGCAGGGGGGGAATGGAACACTGAAGCTTTCTTT
V: TRBV6-1
J: TRBJ1-1
D: TRBD1
size: medium-sized

CDR3: CSVRARGHTEAFF
DNA: TGCAGCGTTAGGGCCAGGGGGCACACTGAAGCTTTCTTT
V: TRBV29-1
J: TRBJ1-1
D: TRBD1
size: medium-sized

CDR3: CASSWGLAADTQYF
DNA: TGCGCCAGCAGCTGGGGACTAGCAGCAGATACGCAGTATTTT
V: TRBV5-1
J: TRBJ2-3
D: TRBD2
size: .

CDR3: CASSRLGARNTEAFF
DNA: TGTGCCAGCAGTCGCTTAGGCGCACGGAACACTGAAGCTTTCTTT
V: TRBV6-8
J: TRBJ1-1
D: .
size: .

CDR3: CASSGTGGYEQYF
DNA: TGTGCCAGCTCCGGGACAGGGGGCTACGAGCAGTACTTC
V: TRBV18
J: TRBJ2-7
D: TRBD1
size: .

CDR3: CAISESGTVSFTDTQYF
DNA: TGTGCCATCAGTGAGTCCGGCACAGTCAGCTTCACAGATACGCAGTATTTT
V: TRBV10-3
J: TRBJ2-3
D: .
size: .

CDR3: CASSSKQTGTYEQYF
DNA: TGTGCCAGTAGTAGCAAGCAGACAGGTACCTACGAGCAGTACTTC
V: TRBV19
J: TRBJ2-7
D: .
size: .

CDR3: CASSFGRGRQYF
DNA: TGTGCCAGCAGTTTCGGACGGGGAAGGCAGTACTTC
V: TRBV6-8
J: TRBJ2-7
D: .
size: few

CDR3: CASSLAPSGRNGDTQYF
DNA: TGCGCCAGCAGCTTGGCTCCTAGCGGGAGGAATGGGGATACGCAGTATTTT
V: TRBV5-1
J: TRBJ2-3
D: TRBD2
size: .

CDR3: CASSFTRSNMNTEAFF
DNA: TGTGCCAGTAGTTTTACTCGAAGTAACATGAACACTGAAGCTTTCTTT
V: TRBV19
J: TRBJ1-1
D: .
size: .

CDR3: CASSQLTSGDTGELFF
DNA: TGCGCCAGCAGCCAACTAACTAGCGGCGACACCGGGGAGCTGTTTTTT
V: TRBV5-1
J: TRBJ2-2
D: TRBD2
size: .

CDR3: CASSPDRYVETQYF
DNA: TGTGCCAGCAGCCCGGACCGGTACGTGGAGACCCAGTACTTC
V: TRBV11-3
J: TRBJ2-5
D: .
size: few